This T cell receptor (beta chain) was sequenced in a study of cytomegalovirus exposure and HLA in healthy donors. Study-wide findings and caveats: 87-base-pair reads could not separate some V segments, including TRBV6-2 and TRBV6-3. Analysis performed later showed TCR beta chains linked to HLA being more clonally expanded than equally common others.

From germline, CDR1 is MDHEN and CDR2 SYDVKM. V dropped 7 bases and J dropped 8 bases, with 12 bases sitting between them. The CDR3 has 12 amino acids. Researchers ran the PCR with 60 Vbeta and 13 Jbeta primers. Here immunoSEQ multiplex PCR was the method, and the copy in TCRdb shows in-frame clones only, minus some. This table has some 150,000 clones, over 75% appearing once. For this clone: As yet, its antigen is unknown.

The origin of this receptor is a man aged 25-45 years in good health and CMV-seropositive. Source material: PBMCs. The chain recombines TRBV28 with TRBJ2-1; TRBD2 might be the D (5 bases). The chain's CDR3 is CASKKRGYEQFF. The CDR3 DNA follows: TGTGCCAGCAAGAAACGGGGTTATGAGCAGTTCTTC.